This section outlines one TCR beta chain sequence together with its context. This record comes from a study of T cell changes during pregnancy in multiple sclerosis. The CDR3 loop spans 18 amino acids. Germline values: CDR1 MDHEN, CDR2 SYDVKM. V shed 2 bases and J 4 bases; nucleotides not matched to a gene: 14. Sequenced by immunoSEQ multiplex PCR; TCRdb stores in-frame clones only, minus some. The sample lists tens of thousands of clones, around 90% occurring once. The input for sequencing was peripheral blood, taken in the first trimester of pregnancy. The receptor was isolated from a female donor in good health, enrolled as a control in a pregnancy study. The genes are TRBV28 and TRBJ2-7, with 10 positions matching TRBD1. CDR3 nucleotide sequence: TGTGCCAGCAGTTTACCCACCCTTCGACAGGGGGCGGGTTACGAGCAGTACTTC. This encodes CASSLPTLRQGAGYEQYF. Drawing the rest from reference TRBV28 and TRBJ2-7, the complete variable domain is DVKVTQSSRYLVKRTGEKVFLECVQDMDHENMFWYRQDPGLGLRLIYFSYDVKMKEKGDIPEGYSVSREKKERFSLILESASTNQTSMYLCASSLPTLRQGAGYEQYFGPGTRLTVT.